The 32 T cell receptor beta chains reported below all come from one sample, sequenced in a study of T cell responses to AZD1222 COVID-19 vaccine. The data were produced by immunoSEQ multiplex PCR, yet TCRdb's version contains in-frame clones alone and is incomplete. The sample carries 210,000 or so clones, about 94% recorded once. The material was peripheral blood, obtained 28 days after the second dose of the MenACWY control vaccine. The receptors stem from an adult who received the MenACWY meningococcal vaccine as a control.

The chain links TRBV5-4 to TRBJ2-1, with D perhaps assigned TRBD1 or TRBD2 (6 bases each). Per the germline V gene, CDR1 is SGHNT and CDR2 is YYREEE (reference sequence). The V gene lost 5 bases and the J gene lost 7 bases, with 19 bases spanning the gap. The CDR3 totals 15 residues. CDR3: CASSRGENQWNEQFF. The CDR3 bases are TGTGCCAGCAGTAGGGGGGAGAATCAATGGAATGAGCAGTTCTTC.

This chain connects TRBV5-6 to TRBJ2-7; maybe TRBD1 (5 bases). Germline V CDR1 and CDR2: SGHDT, YYEEEE. The CDR3 covers 13 residues. The V end was cut by 0 bases, the J end by 3 bases, with 7 bases between. DNA for the CDR3: TGTGCCAGCAGCTTGGTAGGGGTCTACGAGCAGTACTTC. It encodes CASSLVGVYEQYF.

The V call is TRBV5-1, the J call TRBJ2-7, with D possibly being TRBD2 (6 bases). In germline, CDR1 is SGHRS, CDR2 YFSETQ. This CDR3 has 17 residues. V dropped 0 bases and J dropped 6 bases, with 22 bases sitting between them. CDR3 DNA sequence: TGCGCCAGCAGCTTGGCACTAGCCGAGGCTGGGGACGTCGAGCAGTACTTC. Its protein is CASSLALAEAGDVEQYF.

The chain couples TRBV7-8 to TRBJ1-4; D is possibly TRBD1 (5 bases). Germline values: CDR1 SGHVS, CDR2 FQNEAQ. This CDR3 is 14 amino acids long. Trimming pared 6 bases from V and 7 bases from J, leaving 15 bases between. DNA for the CDR3: TGTGCCAGCAGTTCCGGCGGGACGGGTGAAAAACTGTTTTTT. Residues: CASSSGGTGEKLFF.

A single count supports this clone. This chain connects TRBV19 to TRBJ1-1; TRBD1 matches at 9 bases. The germline V gene has CDR1 LNHDA and CDR2 SQIVND (reference sequence). The CDR3 consists of 15 residues. V lost 4 bases to trimming and J lost 10 bases; unmatched junction nucleotides: 13. The CDR3 here is CASSTGTGPAVGAFF. CDR3 nucleotides: TGTGCCAGTAGTACCGGGACAGGGCCCGCGGTAGGAGCTTTCTTT.

V and J are TRBV5-1 and TRBJ2-7; 13 bases agree with TRBD2. Unmatched junction bases numbered 2, after V lost 0 bases and J lost 2 bases. This CDR3 comprises 16 residues. Per germline, CDR1 SGHRS and CDR2 YFSETQ. The CDR3 region is CASSLGTSGRAYEQYF. The CDR3, as DNA: TGCGCCAGCAGCTTGGGAACTAGCGGGAGGGCCTACGAGCAGTACTTC.

The chain has TRBV13 and TRBJ1-2; TRBD1 aligns across 9 bases. Trimming took 5 bases from V and 6 from J; bases not matched to a gene: 7. Per germline, CDR1 PRHDT and CDR2 FYEKMQ (reference sequence). The CDR3 consists of 14 residues. CDR3 in amino acids: CASSVSGTGNGYTF. CDR3 nucleotide sequence: TGTGCCAGCAGCGTGTCCGGGACAGGGAATGGCTACACCTTC.

The J gene is TRBJ2-3, the V gene TRBV3-1 (or the pseudogene TRBV3-2); 7 nucleotides agree with TRBD1. The V and J ends lost 1 base and 0 bases, in that order; junction bases with no gene match: 10. CDR1 is LGHDT, CDR2 YNNKEL, per germline (reference sequence). The CDR3 covers 18 residues. CDR3 DNA sequence: TGTGCCAGCAGCCAAGGGTCAGGGACAGTTACTAGCACAGATACGCAGTATTTT. Translating it yields CASSQGSGTVTSTDTQYF.

The chain is built from TRBV7-9 and TRBJ2-7; 10 bases are shared with TRBD2. Germline CDR1 and CDR2: SEHNR and FQNEAQ (reference sequence). V lost 1 base to trimming and J lost 2 bases; unmatched junction nucleotides: 8. The CDR3 spans 17 residues. CDR3: CASSLEVGTSATYEQYF. In nucleotides, the CDR3 is TGTGCCAGCAGCTTAGAAGTTGGGACTAGCGCGACCTACGAGCAGTACTTC.

The chain joins TRBV25-1 to TRBJ2-1; 9 nucleotides match TRBD1. This CDR3 spans 15 amino acids. V shed 1 base and J 6 bases; nucleotides not matched to a gene: 4. Germline CDR1 reads MGHDK; CDR2 reads SYGVNS. CDR3: CASSEFKTGGNEQFF. The CDR3 bases are TGTGCCAGCAGTGAATTCAAGACAGGGGGCAATGAGCAGTTCTTC. Drawing the rest from reference TRBV25-1 and TRBJ2-1, the complete variable domain is EADIYQTPRYLVIGTGKKITLECSQTMGHDKMYWYQQDPGMELHLIHYSYGVNSTEKGDLSSESTVSRIRTEHFPLTLESARPSHTSQYLCASSEFKTGGNEQFFGPGTRLTVL.

The chain combines TRBV4-1 with TRBJ2-7; 12 positions agree with TRBD2. Germline lookup yields CDR1 MGHRA and CDR2 YSYEKL. The trim removed 1 base at V and 4 bases at J, leaving 5 bases unmatched. The CDR3 consists of 16 residues. The CDR3 region has the DNA TGCGCCAGCAGCCAAGTACCAGGGACTAGCGGGTACGAGCAGTACTTC. It is translated as CASSQVPGTSGYEQYF.

V and J are TRBV5-4 and TRBJ2-5, with a weak D call TRBD1 (6 bases). The V gene lost 3 bases and the J gene lost 1 base, with 7 bases spanning the gap. CDR3 length: 13 residues. The V gene's germline CDR1 is SGHNT and CDR2 YYREEE (reference sequence). The CDR3 sequence is CASSWTAQETQYF. CDR3 nucleotides: TGTGCCAGCAGCTGGACAGCCCAAGAGACCCAGTACTTC.

V is TRBV2 and J is TRBJ1-4; the D gene is possibly TRBD1 (5 bases). This CDR3 spans 14 amino acids. Between the trimmed V and J ends, which lost 6 bases and 8 bases, there was a span of 16 bases. Germline loops: CDR1 SNHLY, CDR2 FYNNEI. The CDR3 DNA follows: TGTGCCAGCAGAAACACAGGTAAATGGGAAAAACTGTTTTTT. This encodes CASRNTGKWEKLFF. Filled out from reference TRBV2 and TRBJ1-4, the complete variable domain reads EPEVTQTPSHQVTQMGQEVILRCVPISNHLYFYWYRQILGQKVEFLVSFYNNEISEKSEIFDDQFSVERPDGSNFTLKIRSTKLEDSAMYFCASRNTGKWEKLFFGSGTQLSVL.

This clone appeared once. The chain carries TRBV9 and TRBJ2-1; D ambiguous. The CDR3 extends over 15 amino acids. Germline loops: CDR1 SGDLS, CDR2 YYNGEE. V was cut by 5 bases and J by 1 base, with 13 bases left in between. CDR3 amino acids: CASSGLALSYNEQFF. The CDR3 region has the DNA TGTGCCAGCAGTGGATTGGCCCTTTCCTACAATGAGCAGTTCTTC.

V gene TRBV10-3 combines with J gene TRBJ1-2, with TRBD1 matching over 7 bases. V gave up 2 bases and J gave up 8 bases; unmatched junction bases: 8. Germline V gene lookup returns CDR1 ENHRY and CDR2 SYGVKD. The CDR3 contains 14 residues. The CDR3 reads CAISEGRGFLGYTF. The CDR3 DNA sequence: TGTGCCATCAGTGAGGGCAGGGGGTTTCTCGGCTACACCTTC.

V and J are TRBV3-1 (or the pseudogene TRBV3-2) and TRBJ2-7, with D hard to call. CDR3 length: 11 residues. CDR1 is LGHDT and CDR2 is YNNKEL in the germline V gene (reference sequence). V gave up 4 bases and J gave up 3 bases, with 4 bases separating them. The CDR3 nucleotides are TGTGCCAGCAGCCTGAACTACGAGCAGTACTTC. Amino acids: CASSLNYEQYF.

The chain joins TRBV12-1 to TRBJ2-3; TRBD2 is the table's D call and was not checked against the DNA. TRBV12-1 is reported as a pseudogene. CDR3 length: 16 residues. CDR3 region: CASSFFSTPGTDTQYF. DNA for the CDR3: TGTGCCAGCAGCTTTTTCTCCACCCCGGGCACAGATACGCAGTATTTT.

The chain uses TRBV30 and TRBJ2-1; possibly TRBD2 for D (7 bases). The germline CDR1 and CDR2 sequences are GTSNPN and SVGIG (reference sequence). V was cut by 7 bases and J by 6 bases, with 25 bases left in between. CDR3 length equals 16 residues. DNA of the CDR3: TGTGCCTTCTCAGTTCGGGGCGGGGGCGGCCGCAATGAGCAGTTCTTC. It codes for CAFSVRGGGGRNEQFF.

A single count supports this clone. The chain joins TRBV4-3 to TRBJ1-4; TRBD1 agrees at 9 bases. This CDR3 contains 14 residues. Germline loops: CDR1 LGHNA, CDR2 YSLEER. V was clipped by 4 bases and J by 6 bases; unmatched bases: 3. As DNA, the CDR3 is TGCGCCAGCAGCCCGGGACAGGGTGATGAAAAACTGTTTTTT. This encodes CASSPGQGDEKLFF.

This clone was seen only once. The rearrangement joins TRBV5-1 to TRBJ2-6; no reliable D call. The CDR3 covers 16 residues. CDR1 and CDR2 (germline): SGHRS, YFSETQ. Trimming pared 4 bases from V and 0 bases from J, leaving 11 bases between. CDR3 bases: TGCGCCAGCAGCCGAGACGGCTTCTCTGGGGCCAACGTCCTGACTTTC. It specifies CASSRDGFSGANVLTF.

The CDR3, as DNA: TGTGCCAGCAGTACGGGACAGGGGGTCTCCTACGAGCAGTACTTC. Protein: CASSTGQGVSYEQYF. This sequence joins TRBV27 and TRBJ2-7; 11 bases are shared with TRBD1. The V and J ends lost 5 bases and 0 bases, in that order; junction bases with no gene match: 3. The germline CDR1 and CDR2 sequences are MNHEY and SMNVEV (reference sequence). This CDR3 is built from 15 residues.

This rearrangement joins TRBV7-9 to TRBJ2-3, with 9 bases lining up with TRBD2. Germline trimming cut 2 bases from V and 4 bases from J; bases unmatched to any gene: 4. The CDR3 contains 15 residues. Looked up from germline, CDR1 is SEHNR and CDR2 is FQNEAQ (reference sequence). DNA of the CDR3: TGTGCCAGCAGCTTACGGACTAGCGTTCCAGATACGCAGTATTTT. Translating gives CASSLRTSVPDTQYF.

This chain connects TRBV11-2 to TRBJ2-3; D unresolved. CDR3 length: 15 residues. The germline CDR1 and CDR2 sequences are SGHAT and FQNNGV. Between the trimmed V and J ends, which lost 0 bases and 5 bases, there was a span of 12 bases. DNA for the CDR3: TGTGCCAGCAGCTTAGATCCTTTTCCCGTAGATACGCAGTATTTT. This sequence encodes CASSLDPFPVDTQYF.

The rearrangement joins TRBV21-1 to TRBJ1-4; the DNA was not compared with TRBD1, the D call given in the table. TRBV21-1 is listed as a pseudogene. This CDR3 has 15 amino acids. The CDR3 DNA sequence: TGTGCCAGCAGCGCCGGATCAGGGGGGTATGAAAAACTGTTTTTT. This encodes CASSAGSGGYEKLFF.

The rearrangement uses TRBV3-1 (or the pseudogene TRBV3-2) and TRBJ2-5; tentatively, D is TRBD1 or TRBD2 (5 bases each). Between the trimmed V and J ends, which lost 4 bases and 2 bases, there was a span of 11 bases. Germline values: CDR1 LGHDT, CDR2 YNNKEL (reference sequence). The CDR3 consists of 14 residues. The CDR3 protein is CASSRDLSQETQYF. In nucleotides, the CDR3 is TGTGCCAGCAGCCGGGACCTCTCTCAAGAGACCCAGTACTTC.

The chain links TRBV27 to TRBJ2-6; 9 nucleotides align to TRBD2. Germline CDR1 MNHEY, CDR2 SMNVEV (reference sequence). The CDR3 is 14 residues long. With 3 bases clipped from V and 12 bases from J, the junction kept 6 bases outside the gene matches. CDR3 in DNA: TGTGCCAGCAGTTTCGGAGCGGGGGGCACCGTCCTGACTTTC. Translation: CASSFGAGGTVLTF.

The chain combines TRBV9 with TRBJ2-1, with D possibly TRBD2 on 5 matching bases. The V and J ends lost 4 bases and 8 bases respectively, with 13 bases between them. This CDR3 has 13 residues. Germline lookup yields CDR1 SGDLS and CDR2 YYNGEE. Here the CDR3 DNA reads TGTGCCAGCAGCACCCGGACTCTCGATGAGCAGTTCTTC. It specifies CASSTRTLDEQFF.

The chain couples TRBV5-1 to TRBJ2-7; D possibly corresponds to TRBD1 (5 bases). V shed 0 bases and J shed 5 bases, with 12 bases lying between them. The CDR3 runs 14 residues. CDR1 is SGHRS and CDR2 is YFSETQ in the germline V gene. DNA of the CDR3: TGCGCCAGCAGCTTGGTTACAGGTATCGACGAGCAGTACTTC. Its translation is CASSLVTGIDEQYF.

The rearrangement links TRBV11-2 to TRBJ1-3, with no clear D. The ends were cut back, 0 bases at V and 3 bases at J, with 6 bases in the middle. This CDR3 comprises 14 residues. The germline gives CDR1 SGHAT, CDR2 FQNNGV. CDR3: CASSLEGGGNTIYF. For the CDR3, the DNA is TGTGCCAGCAGCTTAGAGGGTGGTGGAAACACCATATATTTT.

This rearrangement joins TRBV27 to TRBJ1-1; weak D call: TRBD1 (6 bases). Germline V CDR1 and CDR2: MNHEY, SMNVEV (reference sequence). The CDR3 spans 13 residues. V was shortened by 5 bases and J by 6 bases, with 13 bases between the two germline ends. In nucleotides, the CDR3 is TGTGCCAGCAGTGGAGGGGGTAGGTCTGAAGCTTTCTTT. Translated: CASSGGGRSEAFF.

Written as DNA, the CDR3 is TGTGCCAGCAGCTTGCCAGGGAACCAAGAGACCCAGTACTTC. Its translation: CASSLPGNQETQYF. V and J are TRBV5-4 and TRBJ2-5, with a tentative D call TRBD1 (5 bases). The CDR3 runs 14 residues. Germline V gene data show CDR1 as SGHNT and CDR2 as YYREEE (reference sequence). V was pared by 1 base and J by 0 bases, with 7 bases between.

The rearrangement joins TRBV18 to TRBJ1-1; no definite D call. The CDR3 is 16 residues long. The germline V gene encodes CDR1 KGHSH and CDR2 LQKENI. V was pared by 6 bases and J by 0 bases, with 17 bases between. CDR3 in DNA: TGTGCCAGCTCTCCGTTGGGGTCGGGCGTGAACACTGAAGCTTTCTTT. Its protein product is CASSPLGSGVNTEAFF.